A selection of T cell receptor beta chains follows, all from one sample in a study of blood T cell repertoires in COVID-19. Measured with immunoSEQ multiplex PCR; TCRdb has only the in-frame clones, and not every one. The sample consists of around 250,000 clones, under 95% of them appearing once. The source material was PBMCs or T cells enriched from blood (not recorded which). All receptors come from a man aged 35 to 55 who had been exposed to COVID-19. CDR3s include the opening cysteine and the closing phenylalanine or tryptophan.

TRBV19,CASSIGLADTDTQYF
TRBV19,CASSTGGLRNQPQHF
TRBV28,CASRGQGKGYGYTF
TRBV5-6,CASSLESGTVVSGNTIYF
TRBV5-1,CASSPLLQGSGNTIYF
TRBV5-4,CASSLGGSAPFYNEQFF
TRBV18,CASSPPTGGQETQYF
TRBV11-2,CASSLGSGTDTQYF
TRBV5-1,CASSTVGLSNEQFF
TRBV28,CATVPSLGYQETQYF
TRBV6-5,CAGARGGYQPQHF
TRBV28,CASSPPPGLGRTQYF
TRBV18,CASSPPRRNSPLHF
TRBV5-1,CASSRQTGQGGNEQFF
TRBV27,CASGTGGSQPQHF
TRBV3-1/TRBV3-2,CASSQDPAGGSGGYTF
TRBV11-3,CASSLAVASTDTQYF
TRBV27,CASSPGTGPGELFF
TRBV7-9,CASSTHGRESSTEAFF
TRBV12-5,CASGLVSDRGTENTGELFF
TRBV7-9,CASSGQAYEQYF
TRBV10-2,CASSDTGTGGHKLFF
TRBV30,CAWSVVGAQAGELFF
TRBV3-1/TRBV3-2,CASSQDLPGQGRTEAFF
TRBV18,CASSPSRDRAETQYF
TRBV7-2,CASSPPSGKHEQYF
TRBV2,CATTREPIYNEQFF
TRBV29-1,CSVTDRLNTEAFF
TRBV4-1,CASSQDPQGAGELFF
TRBV13,CASSLPASSGELFF
TRBV29-1,CSVDGQNYGYTF